This T cell receptor beta chain originates from a study of T-cell reconstitution after alpha-beta-depleted transplantation in children. The study's findings and limits: There were some patients whose high TCRbeta diversity at day 60 came from surviving recipient T cells and thymic progenitors. After transplant, at about two months, alpha-beta T cells were reportedly derived from several hundred expanded graft clones. The main origin of T-cell counts and diversity one year after transplant was newly produced T cells.

The TCRbeta library incorporated unique molecular identifiers. TCRdb fed the PCR reads into MiXCR, producing one record per CDR3 protein. The table shows about 870,000 distinct CDR3 sequences, with about 16% occurring only once. This clonotype was seen more than once but under ten times. No antigen is known for it. Looked up from germline, CDR1 is SGDLS and CDR2 is YYNGEE. The ends were cut back, 0 bases at V and 1 base at J, with 6 bases in the middle. The length of the CDR3 is 14 residues. This TCR derives from a male patient between 5 and 17 years old who had a stem cell transplant for acute lymphoblastic leukemia, so the T cells may come from the graft donor. V usage is TRBV9 and J usage is TRBJ2-3, with D uncertain. The starting material was PBMCs, mostly from graft donor cells, obtained 360 days after TCRalphabeta/CD19-depleted stem cell transplant. This CDR3 is CASSVEWGTDTQYF. In DNA, the CDR3 is TGTGCCAGCAGCGTAGAATGGGGCACAGATACGCAGTATTTT.